A selection of T cell receptor beta chains follows, all from one sample in a study of blood T cell repertoires in COVID-19. The assay was immunoSEQ multiplex PCR, and TCRdb's table has in-frame clones only and misses some. Of 71,000 or so clones in the sample, 86% were seen once. The specimen was peripheral blood. The receptors were gathered from a man older than 75 in a cohort sampled during active COVID-19. Each CDR3 is given with its conserved first and last residue. Fields, in order: J gene, V gene, clone size, CDR3 protein. Size is stated for part of the rows, as once, few or many counts, or as a class when the clone is expanded.

TRBJ2-5 | TRBV18 | . | CASSPPSRGQTQYF
TRBJ1-1 | TRBV6-2/TRBV6-3 | . | CASSIQGETEAFF
TRBJ2-6 | TRBV7-2 | . | CASSSNRDRFLSGANVLTF
TRBJ2-5 | TRBV5-8 | . | CASSLVRQGVPWETQYF
TRBJ1-1 | TRBV2 | . | CASSLQGVDAEAFF
TRBJ2-7 | TRBV7-2 | . | CASSLRGTVTYEQYF
TRBJ1-5 | TRBV2 | . | CASSTDREVQPQHF
TRBJ2-1 | TRBV3-1/TRBV3-2 | . | CASSQAQSYNEQFF
TRBJ1-4 | TRBV5-1 | . | CASSQTGLEKLFF
TRBJ2-2 | TRBV5-6 | . | CASSSSQGFHTGELFF
TRBJ2-3 | TRBV19 | . | CASTEDRGTDTQYF
TRBJ2-5 | TRBV7-6 | . | CASSPGTGGTETQYF
TRBJ1-4 | TRBV2 | . | CASSPGQGFEKLFF
TRBJ1-5 | TRBV2 | . | CASSQGARQPQHF
TRBJ2-5 | TRBV12-3/TRBV12-4 | . | CASSFGQVETQYF
TRBJ1-1 | TRBV2 | . | CASRGDRMNTEAFF
TRBJ2-5 | TRBV12-5 | few | CASGGTSGGAGGETQYF
TRBJ2-7 | TRBV7-2 | . | CASSLAGLAGVNEQYF
TRBJ2-5 | TRBV5-1 | . | CASSLGSSGAQETQYF
TRBJ2-1 | TRBV7-6 | . | CASSSRLAGEAEQFF